Following are 15 T cell receptor beta chains from one sample sequenced in a study of shared clonotypes between healthy human individuals. Sequenced by immunoSEQ multiplex PCR; TCRdb stores in-frame clones only, minus some. Found here are a few hundred thousand clones, approximately 71% of them singletons; the top ten hold 12%. The sequenced sample consisted of PBMCs. The receptors come from a woman aged 35 to 49 in good health. Some clones in this sample may be carry-over from other donors' samples.

The chain has TRBV19 and TRBJ2-7; a possible D gene is TRBD2 (5 bases). Germline V gene sequence: CDR1 LNHDA, CDR2 SQIVND (reference sequence). With 3 bases removed from V and 2 bases from J, the gap between germline ends came to 14 bases. The CDR3 runs 15 residues. The CDR3 loop reads CASSMRVGRTYEQYF. The CDR3, as DNA: TGTGCCAGTAGTATGAGGGTGGGCAGGACCTACGAGCAGTACTTC.

The chain joins TRBV27 to TRBJ2-1; D is uncertain. The germline CDR1 and CDR2 sequences are MNHEY and SMNVEV (reference sequence). The CDR3 extends over 13 amino acids. Trimming left V 9 bases short and J 2 bases short, with 11 bases between. The CDR3 sequence is CASRVLTYNEQFF. The CDR3 bases are TGTGCCAGTAGAGTTCTTACCTACAATGAGCAGTTCTTC.

This clone was detected only once. This likely came from a read error, as a far larger clone is one base away. Other DNA sequences in the sample encode the same CDR3. The CDR3 here is CASSKLRGPLRGTYEQYF. DNA of the CDR3: TGTGCCAGCAGCAAACTTCGAGGACCCTTAAGGGGTACCTACGAGCAGTACTTC. V usage is TRBV21-1 and J usage is TRBJ2-7; the D call in the table, TRBD1, was not verified against the DNA. TRBV21-1 represents a pseudogene. CDR3 size: 18 residues.

This rearrangement joins TRBV4-2 to TRBJ1-3; no clear D. This CDR3 comprises 15 residues. Germline V CDR1 and CDR2: LGHNA, YNFKEQ. Trimming pared 0 bases from V and 4 bases from J, leaving 10 bases between. The CDR3: CASSQEEGGGNTIYF. For the CDR3, the DNA is TGTGCCAGCAGCCAAGAAGAGGGTGGAGGAAACACCATATATTTT.

V is TRBV7-2 and J is TRBJ2-3; D is possibly TRBD1 (5 bases). Germline CDR1 reads SGHTA; CDR2 reads FQGNSA. V was clipped by 3 bases and J by 2 bases, with 9 bases between them. There are 14 residues in the CDR3. CDR3 region: CASSFQGYTDTQYF. Written as DNA, the CDR3 is TGTGCCAGCAGCTTCCAGGGTTACACAGATACGCAGTATTTT.

Concerning this clone itself: The same CDR3 is also encoded by other DNA sequences in this sample. The J gene is TRBJ2-5, the V gene TRBV30; D gene ambiguous. The CDR3 contains 11 residues. V was shortened by 0 bases and J by 5 bases, with 4 bases between the two germline ends. CDR1 and CDR2 (germline): GTSNPN, SVGIG (reference sequence). DNA for the CDR3: TGTGCCTGGAGTGTAAGCGAGACCCAGTACTTC. It yields the protein CAWSVSETQYF.

This clone came up a few times. The chain has TRBV6-5 and TRBJ1-1; possible D gene TRBD1, 6 bases. This CDR3 contains 15 residues. Germline CDR1 and CDR2: MNHEY and SVGAGI. The V gene lost 7 bases and the J gene lost 3 bases, with 18 bases spanning the gap. The CDR3 nucleotides are TGTGCCAGCACCGGTGGGGGCAGGGGAGACACTGAAGCTTTCTTT. Encoded protein: CASTGGGRGDTEAFF.

This clone was seen once. CDR3 region: CAWSVRRVYEQYF. The CDR3 region has the DNA TGTGCCTGGAGTGTACGCAGGGTCTACGAGCAGTACTTC. This chain connects TRBV30 to TRBJ2-7; D perhaps matches TRBD1 (5 bases). CDR1 and CDR2 (germline): GTSNPN, SVGIG (reference sequence). The CDR3 extends over 13 amino acids. V lost 0 bases and J lost 3, with 9 bases in between.

This chain uses TRBV5-1 with TRBJ2-1; TRBD1 aligns across 10 bases. The V gene's germline CDR1 is SGHRS and CDR2 YFSETQ. Losses at the gene ends were 5 bases for V and 6 bases for J; bases not matched to a gene: 11. This CDR3 is built from 16 residues. DNA for the CDR3: TGCGCCAGCAGGCGAACCGGGACAGGGGTGGGCAATGAGCAGTTCTTC. Its translation is CASRRTGTGVGNEQFF.

For this clone: Other DNA sequences in the sample encode the same CDR3. V and J are TRBV5-1 and TRBJ1-3; perhaps TRBD1 as D (5 bases). This CDR3 region has 16 residues. V was pared by 0 bases and J by 0 bases, with 10 bases between. Per germline, CDR1 SGHRS and CDR2 YFSETQ. In nucleotides, the CDR3 is TGCGCCAGCAGCTTGGTAGGGGAGAGCTCTGGAAACACCATATATTTT. Amino acid sequence: CASSLVGESSGNTIYF.

The V and J genes are TRBV4-2 and TRBJ2-7, with TRBD2 as a possible D gene (5 bases). The germline V gene has CDR1 LGHNA and CDR2 YNFKEQ. The germline V and J ends were trimmed by 4 bases and 1 base, with 11 bases remaining between them. This CDR3 spans 14 amino acids. For the CDR3, the DNA is TGTGCCAGCAGCCCGAGGAGGCCATCCTACGAGCAGTACTTC. Protein product: CASSPRRPSYEQYF.

In its sample, this clone was seen a few times. The chain is built from TRBV7-2 and TRBJ2-5; 8 positions agree with TRBD1. The assigned J gene may be wrong: the sequence end matches TRBJ2-7 better. Germline CDR1 and CDR2: SGHTA and FQGNSA. CDR3 length: 16 residues. The CDR3 protein is CASSSGGTGLSYEQYF. For the CDR3, the DNA is TGTGCCAGCAGCTCAGGAGGGACAGGACTTTCCTACGAGCAGTACTTC.

The chain couples TRBV11-2 to TRBJ2-7; no definite D call. Germline loops: CDR1 SGHAT, CDR2 FQNNGV. Trimming pared 5 bases from V and 4 bases from J, leaving 9 bases between. This CDR3 has 12 amino acids. This chain's CDR3 is CASSLLSYEQYF. The CDR3 DNA is TGTGCCAGCAGCCTCTTATCTTACGAGCAGTACTTC.

This chain links TRBV29-1 with TRBJ2-1; 9 bases are a match to TRBD1. The CDR3 covers 19 residues. Germline V gene sequence: CDR1 SQVTM, CDR2 ANQGSEA. J was trimmed by 0 bases and V by 0 bases; bases with no gene match: 12. The CDR3 bases are TGCAGCGTTGAAGACGCGACAGGGGGATGGAAAAGCTCCTACAATGAGCAGTTCTTC. It translates to CSVEDATGGWKSSYNEQFF.

The chain has TRBV5-5 and TRBJ2-7; maybe TRBD2 (5 bases). The V end lost 1 base, the J end lost 2 bases, and 10 bases lay between the germline ends. This CDR3 is 14 amino acids long. The germline V gene has CDR1 SGHKS and CDR2 YYEKEE (reference sequence). The CDR3 DNA reads TGTGCCAGCAGCTTGTTAAGCGGACCCTACGAGCAGTACTTC. Protein sequence: CASSLLSGPYEQYF.